This TCR beta chain was obtained from a study of metastatic and nonmetastatic thyroid tumors. Study details: From malignant and benign thyroid patients, repertoires in blood and in tumor or nodule tissue were compared. Findings of the study overall: In blood and tumor, TCR beta diversity was reportedly significantly higher in malignant thyroid tumors than in benign nodules.

Authors' data handling: For papillary thyroid cancer, a distant-metastasis classifier was constructed from CDR3 differences observed across clinicopathological groups. TCRdb called clones again from the PCR reads with MiXCR. V and J calls and clone size were set by TCRdb, not the authors. The table records 65,000 or so clones, about 4% of them present only once. The CDR3 contains 11 residues. Germline V gene data show CDR1 as LGHDT and CDR2 as YNNKEL (reference sequence). The ends were cut back, 8 bases at V and 1 base at J, with 5 bases in the middle. All patients reached thyroid surgery having received no treatment beforehand. This clone was seen at least ten times. Its target is unknown.

The chain uses TRBV3-1 and TRBJ1-1; D call uncertain. This receptor was obtained from a female donor with papillary thyroid cancer or a benign thyroid nodule (not recorded which). Some clones in this sample may be carry-over from other donors' samples. Sequencing input: blood. The CDR3 DNA reads as TGTGCCAGCCGGGCGAACACTGAAGCTTTCTTT. It encodes CASRANTEAFF.